This T cell receptor (beta chain) was retrieved from a study of T cells after yellow fever vaccination. Study information: Fractions containing few cells were prepared with SMART-Seq v4 Ultra Low Input.

TCRdb re-called the 5' RACE reads through MiXCR, storing one row per CDR3 protein. This table holds 80,000 to 100,000 distinct CDR3 sequences, about 6% found once. The CDR3 sequence is 16 residues long. CDR1 and CDR2 (germline): MNHEY, SMNVEV (reference sequence). Trimming removed 2 bases from V and 1 base from J, with 14 bases in between. Broader study findings: From the bulk population, abundant clonotypes could contaminate and appear within FACS-sorted repertoires. Most primary-vaccination clones reappeared after the booster (more than 95% CD4, 88% CD8).

Regarding this clonotype: The antigen remains unidentified.

Sample: CD8+ T cells sorted from PBMCs, taken 10 days after the yellow fever booster vaccination. The TCR comes from a man aged 18 to 29 who received the YFV17D yellow fever vaccine. This chain uses TRBV27 with TRBJ1-2; weak D call: TRBD1 (5 bases). CDR3 nucleotides: TGTGCCAGCAGTTTACAATCCGGGGGGAGTAACTATGGCTACACCTTC. It translates to CASSLQSGGSNYGYTF.